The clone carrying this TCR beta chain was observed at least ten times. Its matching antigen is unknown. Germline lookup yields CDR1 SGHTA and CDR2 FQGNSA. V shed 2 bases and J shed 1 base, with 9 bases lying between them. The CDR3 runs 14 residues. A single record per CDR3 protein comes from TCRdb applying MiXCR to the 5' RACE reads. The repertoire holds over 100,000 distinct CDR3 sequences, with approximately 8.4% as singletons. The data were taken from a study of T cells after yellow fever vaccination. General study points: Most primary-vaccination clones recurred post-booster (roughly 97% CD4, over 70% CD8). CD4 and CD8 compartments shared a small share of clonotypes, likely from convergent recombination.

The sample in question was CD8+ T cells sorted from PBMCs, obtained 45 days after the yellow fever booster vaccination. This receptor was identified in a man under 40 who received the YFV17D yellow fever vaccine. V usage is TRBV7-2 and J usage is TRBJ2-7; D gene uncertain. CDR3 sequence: CASSLIVLSYEQYF. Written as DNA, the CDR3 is TGTGCCAGCAGCTTAATTGTTCTATCCTACGAGCAGTACTTC.